The 12 T cell receptor beta chains below all came from one sample that was sequenced in a study of Graves' ophthalmopathy and Graves' hyperthyroidism. The authors amplified TCR beta CDR3 regions, and they did so from RNA transcripts for repertoire sequencing. An opening RT-PCR round employed HTBI primers and preceded a second-round multiplex PCR. MiXCR, run by TCRdb on the multiplex PCR reads, gives a single entry per CDR3 protein. The table includes 450,000 or so distinct CDR3 sequences, about 15% detected once. The source material was blood. The receptor source for this set is a woman aged 25 to 45 with Graves' ophthalmopathy.

Many counts were recorded for this clonotype. CDR3 nucleotides: TGCAGTGCTAGTATCCCCCTGGTTGCAGGGGCTGGGGCCAACGTCCTGACTTTC. Protein sequence: CSASIPLVAGAGANVLTF. The chain links TRBV20-1 to TRBJ2-6, with D perhaps TRBD1 (6 bases). This CDR3 is 18 amino acids long. V shed 3 bases and J shed 2 bases, with 20 bases lying between them. The germline gives CDR1 DFQATT, CDR2 SNEGSKA (reference sequence).

This clonotype has at least ten counts. The CDR3 nucleotides are TGTGCCAGCAGTGAATCTGGGTGGGGGCTCTCCTACGAGCAGTACTTC. Residues: CASSESGWGLSYEQYF. The V gene is TRBV25-1, the J gene TRBJ2-7, with D maybe TRBD1 (6 bases). The V end lost 1 base, the J end lost 0 bases, and 13 bases lay between the germline ends. The CDR3 runs 16 residues. Germline V lookup: CDR1 MGHDK, CDR2 SYGVNS.

This clonotype was observed at least ten times. The chain has TRBV12-3 or TRBV12-4 and TRBJ2-2; D might be TRBD1 (5 bases). V shed 3 bases and J shed 2 bases, with 10 bases lying between them. The length of the CDR3 is 15 residues. The CDR3 here is CASSFARVNTGELFF. The DNA of the CDR3 is TGTGCCAGCAGTTTTGCCAGGGTAAACACCGGGGAGCTGTTTTTT.

This clonotype came up many times. J is TRBJ2-5 and V is TRBV15; a possible D gene is TRBD1 (6 bases). V lost 3 bases to trimming and J lost 1 base, with 6 bases between them. Germline CDR1 LNHNV, CDR2 YYDKDF (reference sequence). This CDR3 is built from 13 residues. CDR3 DNA: TGTGCCACCAGCAGGGACAGCCAAGAGACCCAGTACTTC. This codes for CATSRDSQETQYF.

This clonotype was counted a few times. The chain has TRBV19 and TRBJ2-2; D may be TRBD2 (6 bases). Germline assignment: CDR1 LNHDA and CDR2 SQIVND (reference sequence). CDR3 length: 15 residues. Trimming pared 0 bases from V and 6 bases from J, leaving 11 bases between. DNA of the CDR3: TGTGCCAGTAGTATAGAAGGAGGGATCCCCGGGGAGCTGTTTTTT. Protein product: CASSIEGGIPGELFF.

There are many counts of this clonotype. A read error may account for a junction end that differs from germline. The V gene is TRBV6-1, the J gene TRBJ2-7; D is uncertain. The CDR3 totals 13 residues. CDR1 is MNHNS, CDR2 SASEGT, per germline. The CDR3 sequence is CASSEERADTPGF. In nucleotides, the CDR3 is TGTGCCAGCAGTGAAGAGCGAGCAGACACCCCCGGCTTC.

A few counts support this clonotype. The junction departs from germline at one end; a sequencing error may be responsible. This sequence joins TRBV5-1 and TRBJ2-2; D is perhaps TRBD2 (6 bases). Germline CDR1 reads SGHRS; CDR2 reads YFSETQ. The length of the CDR3 is 15 residues. The CDR3 DNA reads as TGTGCCAGCAGGAGGGCAATTTCCACCACCGGGGAGCTGTTTTTT. Its translation is CASRRAISTTGELFF.

The chain carries TRBV12-3 or TRBV12-4 and TRBJ2-5; D might be TRBD1 or TRBD2, each matching 6 bases. Deletions cut 10 bases from V and 5 bases from J, with 14 bases between. This CDR3 is built from 12 residues. CDR3 loop: CAIPGAGETQYF. CDR3 nucleotide sequence: TGTGCCATCCCGGGGGCAGGGGAGACCCAGTACTTC.

There are many counts of this clonotype. J is TRBJ2-7 and V is TRBV7-9; TRBD2 matches at 7 bases. Germline V gene data show CDR1 as SEHNR and CDR2 as FQNEAQ (reference sequence). The CDR3 length is 12 residues. Trimming removed 10 bases from V and 1 base from J; junction bases left unmatched: 4. CDR3 sequence reads: CATWEGSYEQYF. CDR3 coding DNA: TGTGCCACTTGGGAGGGATCCTACGAGCAGTACTTC.

This clonotype was seen repeatedly, ten times or more. V and J are TRBV19 and TRBJ2-7, with no clear D. Trimming removed 3 bases from V and 3 bases from J, with 9 bases in between. The CDR3 runs 13 residues. Germline assignment: CDR1 LNHDA and CDR2 SQIVND (reference sequence). The CDR3 DNA reads TGTGCCAGTAGTATCGGACCGGGCTACGAGCAGTACTTC. This codes for CASSIGPGYEQYF.

This clonotype was picked up many times. The gene calls are TRBV12-3 or TRBV12-4 and TRBJ2-7, with D possibly matching TRBD1 (6 bases). The ends were cut back, 4 bases at V and 1 base at J, with 11 bases in the middle. The CDR3 covers 14 residues. CDR3: CASSSDSQSYEQYF. The CDR3 nucleotides read TGTGCCAGCAGTTCGGACAGCCAATCCTACGAGCAGTACTTC.

This clonotype was observed at least ten times. V gene TRBV15 combines with J gene TRBJ2-5; TRBD2 aligns across 12 bases. The CDR3 consists of 16 residues. Germline V gives CDR1 LNHNV, CDR2 YYDKDF (reference sequence). Trimming took 2 bases from V and 7 from J; bases not matched to a gene: 8. CDR3 nucleotides: TGTGCCACCAGCAGATGGACTAGCGGGGCCCCCCGGACCCAGTACTTC. Protein: CATSRWTSGAPRTQYF.